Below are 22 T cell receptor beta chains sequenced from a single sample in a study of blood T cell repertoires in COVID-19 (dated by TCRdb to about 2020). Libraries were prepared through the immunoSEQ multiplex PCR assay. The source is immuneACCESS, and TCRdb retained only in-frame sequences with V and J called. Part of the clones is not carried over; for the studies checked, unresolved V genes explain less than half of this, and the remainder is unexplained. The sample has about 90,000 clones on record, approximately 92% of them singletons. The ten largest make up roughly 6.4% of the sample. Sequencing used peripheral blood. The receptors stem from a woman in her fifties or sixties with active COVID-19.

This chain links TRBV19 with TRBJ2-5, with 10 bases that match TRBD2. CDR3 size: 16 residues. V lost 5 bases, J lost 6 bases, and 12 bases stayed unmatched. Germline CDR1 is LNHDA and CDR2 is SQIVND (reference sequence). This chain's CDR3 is CASSLAASGSFKTQYF. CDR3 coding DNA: TGTGCCAGTAGTCTCGCGGCTAGCGGGAGTTTCAAGACCCAGTACTTC.

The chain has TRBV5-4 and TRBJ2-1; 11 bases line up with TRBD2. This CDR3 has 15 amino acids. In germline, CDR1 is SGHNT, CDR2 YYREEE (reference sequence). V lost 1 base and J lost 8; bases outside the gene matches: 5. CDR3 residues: CASSLRLAGGDEQFF. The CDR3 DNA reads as TGTGCCAGCAGCTTGCGGCTAGCGGGAGGCGATGAGCAGTTCTTC.

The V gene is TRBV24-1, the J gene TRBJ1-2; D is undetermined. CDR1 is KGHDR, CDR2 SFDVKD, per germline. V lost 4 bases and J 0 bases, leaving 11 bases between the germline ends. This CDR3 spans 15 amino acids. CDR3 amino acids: CATSDPGLANYGYTF. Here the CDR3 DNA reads TGTGCCACCAGTGACCCAGGATTAGCTAACTATGGCTACACCTTC.

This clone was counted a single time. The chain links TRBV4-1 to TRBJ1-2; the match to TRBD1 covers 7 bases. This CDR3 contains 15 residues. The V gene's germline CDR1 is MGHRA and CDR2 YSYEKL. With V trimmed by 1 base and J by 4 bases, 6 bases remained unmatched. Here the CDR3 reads CASSQGATGPYGYTF. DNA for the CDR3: TGCGCCAGCAGCCAAGGGGCGACAGGGCCCTATGGCTACACCTTC.

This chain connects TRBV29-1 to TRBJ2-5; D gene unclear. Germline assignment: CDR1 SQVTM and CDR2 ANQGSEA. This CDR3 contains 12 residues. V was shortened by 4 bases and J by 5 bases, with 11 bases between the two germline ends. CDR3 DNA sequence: TGCAGCGTTGGCCCACCTCGGGAGACCCAGTACTTC. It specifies CSVGPPRETQYF.

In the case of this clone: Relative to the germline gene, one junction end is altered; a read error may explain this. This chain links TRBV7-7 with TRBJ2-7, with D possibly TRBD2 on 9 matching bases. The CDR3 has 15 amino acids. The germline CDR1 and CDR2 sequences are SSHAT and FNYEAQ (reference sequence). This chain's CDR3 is CASSPRGREGIEQYF. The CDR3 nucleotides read TGTGCTAGCAGCCCCAGGGGGCGGGAGGGTATCGAGCAGTACTTC. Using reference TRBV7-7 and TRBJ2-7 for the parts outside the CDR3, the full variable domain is GAGVSQSPRYKVTKRGQDVTLRCDPISSHATLYWYQQALGQGPEFLTYFNYEAQPDKSGLPSDRFSAERPEGSISTLTIQRTEQRDSAMYRCASSPRGREGIEQYFGPGTRLTVT.

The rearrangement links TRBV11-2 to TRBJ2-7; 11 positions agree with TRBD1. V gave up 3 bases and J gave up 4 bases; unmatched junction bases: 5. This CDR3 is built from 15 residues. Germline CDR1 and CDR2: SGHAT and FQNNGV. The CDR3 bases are TGTGCCAGCAGCTTGGGGACAGGGGGACTTTACGAGCAGTACTTC. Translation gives CASSLGTGGLYEQYF.

The CDR3 bases are TGTGCCAGCAGCCAAGTATCGACAGGGAGCTCCTACAATGAGCAGTTCTTC. Protein sequence: CASSQVSTGSSYNEQFF. This chain joins TRBV4-2 and TRBJ2-1; 7 bases match TRBD1. CDR1 is LGHNA and CDR2 is YNFKEQ in the germline V gene. J lost 0 bases, V lost 1 base, and 6 bases had no gene match. The CDR3 totals 17 residues.

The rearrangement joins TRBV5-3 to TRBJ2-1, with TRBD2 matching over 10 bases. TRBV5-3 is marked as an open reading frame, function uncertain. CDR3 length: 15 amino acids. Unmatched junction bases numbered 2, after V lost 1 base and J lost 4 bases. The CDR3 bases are TGTGCCAGAAGCTTGACTAGCGGGATATACAATGAGCAGTTCTTC. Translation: CARSLTSGIYNEQFF.

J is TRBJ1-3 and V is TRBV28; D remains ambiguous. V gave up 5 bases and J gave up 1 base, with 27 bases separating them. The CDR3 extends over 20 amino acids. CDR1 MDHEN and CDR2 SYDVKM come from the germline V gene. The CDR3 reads CASSPYLGRALPSSGNTIYF. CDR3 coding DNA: TGTGCCAGCAGTCCTTACCTCGGGAGGGCTCTACCTTCTTCTGGAAACACCATATATTTT.

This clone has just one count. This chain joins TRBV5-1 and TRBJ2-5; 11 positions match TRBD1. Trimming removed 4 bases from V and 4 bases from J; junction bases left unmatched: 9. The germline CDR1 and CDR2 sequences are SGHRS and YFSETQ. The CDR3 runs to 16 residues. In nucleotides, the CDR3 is TGCGCCAGCAGCACGGGACAGGGGGGAGTGGTAGAGACCCAGTACTTC. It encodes CASSTGQGGVVETQYF. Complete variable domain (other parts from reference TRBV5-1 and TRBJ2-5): KAGVTQTPRYLIKTRGQQVTLSCSPISGHRSVSWYQQTPGQGLQFLFEYFSETQRNKGNFPGRFSGRQFSNSRSEMNVSTLELGDSALYLCASSTGQGGVVETQYFGPGTRLLVL.

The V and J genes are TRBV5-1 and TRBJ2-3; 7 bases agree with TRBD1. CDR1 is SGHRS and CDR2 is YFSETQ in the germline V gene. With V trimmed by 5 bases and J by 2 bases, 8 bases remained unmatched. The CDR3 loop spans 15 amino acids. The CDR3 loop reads CASRRDSYYTDTQYF. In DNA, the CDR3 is TGCGCCAGCAGACGGGACAGCTACTACACAGATACGCAGTATTTT.

The CDR3 DNA reads as TGTGCCAGCAGTCTCATTCCAGGACAGAGAAACACTGAAGCTTTCTTT. Its protein is CASSLIPGQRNTEAFF. This sequence joins TRBV28 and TRBJ1-1; D might be TRBD1 (6 bases). V was trimmed by 5 bases and J by 2 bases, leaving 18 bases between them. CDR3 length: 16 residues. CDR1 MDHEN and CDR2 SYDVKM come from the germline V gene.

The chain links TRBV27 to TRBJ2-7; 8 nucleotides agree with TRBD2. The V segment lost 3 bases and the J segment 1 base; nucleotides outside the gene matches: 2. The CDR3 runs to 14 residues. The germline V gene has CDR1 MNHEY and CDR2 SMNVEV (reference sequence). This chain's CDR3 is CASSLTSASYEQYF. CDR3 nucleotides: TGTGCCAGCAGTTTGACTAGCGCTTCCTACGAGCAGTACTTC.

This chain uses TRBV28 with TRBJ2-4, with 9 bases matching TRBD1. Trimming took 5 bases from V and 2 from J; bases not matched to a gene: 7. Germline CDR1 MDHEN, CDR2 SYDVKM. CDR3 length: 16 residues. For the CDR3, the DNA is TGTGCCAGCAGTCCAGCCGGACAGGGGCCCAAAAACATTCAGTACTTC. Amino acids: CASSPAGQGPKNIQYF.

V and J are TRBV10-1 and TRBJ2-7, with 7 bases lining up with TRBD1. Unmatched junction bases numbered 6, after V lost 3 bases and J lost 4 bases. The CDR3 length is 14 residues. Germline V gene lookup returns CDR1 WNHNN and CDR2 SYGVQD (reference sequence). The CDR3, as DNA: TGCGCCAGCAGTGATTGGGGACAGAAGTACGAGCAGTACTTC. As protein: CASSDWGQKYEQYF.

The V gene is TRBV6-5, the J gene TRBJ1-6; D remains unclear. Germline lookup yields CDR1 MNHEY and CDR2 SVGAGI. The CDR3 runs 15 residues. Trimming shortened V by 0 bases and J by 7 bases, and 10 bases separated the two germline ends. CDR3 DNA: TGTGCCAGCAGTTACTCGAGGGCCGACAATTCACCCCTCCACTTT. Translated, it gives CASSYSRADNSPLHF.

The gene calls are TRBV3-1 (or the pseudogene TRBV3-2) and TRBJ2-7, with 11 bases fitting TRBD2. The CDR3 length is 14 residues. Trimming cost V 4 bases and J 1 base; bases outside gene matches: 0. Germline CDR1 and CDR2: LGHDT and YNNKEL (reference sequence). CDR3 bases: TGTGCCAGCAGCCTAGCGGGAGGGTCCTACGAGCAGTACTTC. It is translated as CASSLAGGSYEQYF.

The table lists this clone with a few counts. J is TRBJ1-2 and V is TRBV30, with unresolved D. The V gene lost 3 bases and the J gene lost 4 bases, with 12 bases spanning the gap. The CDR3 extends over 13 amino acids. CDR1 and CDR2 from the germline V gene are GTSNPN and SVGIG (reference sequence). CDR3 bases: TGTGCCTGGAGCCCCGGGGAATCCTATGGCTACACCTTC. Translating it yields CAWSPGESYGYTF.

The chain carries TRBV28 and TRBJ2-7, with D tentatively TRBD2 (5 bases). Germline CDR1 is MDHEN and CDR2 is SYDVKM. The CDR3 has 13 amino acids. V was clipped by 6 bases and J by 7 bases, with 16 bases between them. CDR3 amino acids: CASRYPLTGEQYF. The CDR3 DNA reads TGTGCCAGCAGATACCCACTAACGGGAGAGCAGTACTTC.

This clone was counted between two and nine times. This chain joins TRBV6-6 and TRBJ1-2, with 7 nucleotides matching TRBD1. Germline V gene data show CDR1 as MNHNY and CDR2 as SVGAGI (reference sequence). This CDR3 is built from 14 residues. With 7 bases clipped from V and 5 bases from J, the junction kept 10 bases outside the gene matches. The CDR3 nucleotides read TGTGCCAGCAACCGGGACAGCGAGGATTATGGCTACACCTTC. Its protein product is CASNRDSEDYGYTF.

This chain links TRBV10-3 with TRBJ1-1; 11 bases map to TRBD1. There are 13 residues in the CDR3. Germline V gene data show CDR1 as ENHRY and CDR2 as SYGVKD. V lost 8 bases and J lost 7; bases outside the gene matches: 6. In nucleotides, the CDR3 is TGTGCCATCGCCGGACAGGGGGCGATTGAAGCTTTCTTT. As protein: CAIAGQGAIEAFF.